Sequencing of this TCR beta chain was carried out in a study of cytotoxic CD8 clonotypes in ibrutinib-treated CLL. Study-wide findings and caveats: T-cell clonality at baseline went above that of age-matched healthy donors and rose and fell with circulating CD8+ T-cell counts.

Comment on this clone: The antigen remains unidentified.

Germline values: CDR1 SQVTM, CDR2 ANQGSEA. The CDR3 consists of 15 residues. The germline V and J ends were trimmed by 8 bases and 2 bases, with 20 bases remaining between them. Profiled with immunoSEQ multiplex PCR; TCRdb holds only in-frame clones, not every one. The table includes around 140,000 clones, 75% to 80% detected once. V is TRBV29-1 and J is TRBJ2-3, with a weak D call TRBD1 (6 bases). This sample comprised PBMCs, obtained after 24 months of ibrutinib treatment. This clonotype was obtained from a human donor with chronic lymphocytic leukemia. The CDR3: CSTRVGQLYTDTQYF. CDR3 nucleotides: TGCAGCACACGGGTAGGACAGCTATACACAGATACGCAGTATTTT.